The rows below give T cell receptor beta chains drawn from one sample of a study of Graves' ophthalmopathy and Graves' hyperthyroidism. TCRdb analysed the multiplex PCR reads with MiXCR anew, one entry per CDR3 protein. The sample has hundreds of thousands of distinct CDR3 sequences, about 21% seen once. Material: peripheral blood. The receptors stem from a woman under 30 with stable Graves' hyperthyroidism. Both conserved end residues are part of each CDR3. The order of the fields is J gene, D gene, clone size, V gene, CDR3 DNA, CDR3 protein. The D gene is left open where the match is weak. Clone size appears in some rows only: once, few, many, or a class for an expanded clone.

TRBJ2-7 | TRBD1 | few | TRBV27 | TGTGCCAGCAGATTGACAGGGTCCTACGAGCAGTACTTC | CASRLTGSYEQYF
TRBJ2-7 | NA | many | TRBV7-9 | TGTGCCAGCAGCCCCGAAGGATTTCCTGTCGAGCAGTACTTC | CASSPEGFPVEQYF
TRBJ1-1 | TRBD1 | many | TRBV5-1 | TGCGCCAGCAGCTACCGGGACAGAGAGAACACTGAAGCTTTCTTT | CASSYRDRENTEAFF
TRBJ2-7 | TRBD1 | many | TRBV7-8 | TGTGCCAGCAGCCACCCGGACAGGGCATCGTACGAGCAGTACTTC | CASSHPDRASYEQYF
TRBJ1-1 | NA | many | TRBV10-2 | TGCGCCAGCCGAAGGACCGAGTCCGTCACTGAAGCTTTCTTT | CASRRTESVTEAFF
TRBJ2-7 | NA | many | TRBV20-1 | TGCAGTGCTAGATGGCAGTACTCCTACGAGCAGTACTTC | CSARWQYSYEQYF
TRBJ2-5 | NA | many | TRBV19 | TGTGCCAGTAGTATAGATCTGGAGACCCAGTACTTC | CASSIDLETQYF
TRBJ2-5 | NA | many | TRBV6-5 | TGTGCCAGCAGTTCTACAACAGGCGGGGAGACCCAGTACTTC | CASSSTTGGETQYF
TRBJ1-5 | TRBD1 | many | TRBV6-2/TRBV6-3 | TGTGCCAGCAGTTTGACAGGGGGTTTTCAGCCCCAGCATTTT | CASSLTGGFQPQHF
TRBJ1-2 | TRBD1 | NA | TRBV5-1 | TGCGCCAGCAGCTTGGTGGGGACAGGGACAGGCTACACCTTC | CASSLVGTGTGYTF
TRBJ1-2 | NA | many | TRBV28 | TGTGCCAGCAGTTTAGTCCAGATCTATGGCTACACCTTC | CASSLVQIYGYTF
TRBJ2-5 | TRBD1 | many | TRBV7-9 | TGTGCCAGCAGCTACCGGACAGGGCAGGAGACCCAGTACTTC | CASSYRTGQETQYF
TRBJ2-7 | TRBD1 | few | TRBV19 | TGTGCCAGTAGGAACCCTCGGGACAGGGCGTACGAGCAGTACTTC | CASRNPRDRAYEQYF
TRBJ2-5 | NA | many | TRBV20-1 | TGCAGTGCTAGGGTAGGAGAGACCCAGTACTTC | CSARVGETQYF
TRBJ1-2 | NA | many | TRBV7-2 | TGTGCCAGCAGCTTAAGGGGTGGGAACTATGGCTACACCTTC | CASSLRGGNYGYTF
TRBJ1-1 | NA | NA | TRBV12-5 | TGTGCTAGTGGTTTGGTACTAGGCAATCCGGCTGAAGCTTTCTTT | CASGLVLGNPAEAFF
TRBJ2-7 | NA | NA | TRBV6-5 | TGTGCCAGCAGTTACGGAGCTCAGAACGAGCAGTACTTC | CASSYGAQNEQYF
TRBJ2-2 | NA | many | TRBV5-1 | TGCGCCAGCAGCCTCGGACAGAGTTACACCGGGGAGCTGTTTTTT | CASSLGQSYTGELFF
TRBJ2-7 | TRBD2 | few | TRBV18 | TGTGCCAGCTCCCCCCCTAGCGGGAGCCACGAGCAGTACTTC | CASSPPSGSHEQYF
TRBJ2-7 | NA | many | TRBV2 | TGTGCCAGCAGTGAACAGCCAGGGGGAGGCGAGCAGTACTTC | CASSEQPGGGEQYF
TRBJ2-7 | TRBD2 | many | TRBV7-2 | TGTGCCAGCAGCTTAGTCCGCGGGGGTACCTACGAGCAGTACTTC | CASSLVRGGTYEQYF
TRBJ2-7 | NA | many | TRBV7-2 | TGTGCCAGCAGCCACCCTATGACCTACGAGCAGTACTTC | CASSHPMTYEQYF
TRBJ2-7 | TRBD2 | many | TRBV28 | TGTGCCAGCAGTTTCAGGTGGCCTAGCGGGATCGAGCAGTACTTC | CASSFRWPSGIEQYF
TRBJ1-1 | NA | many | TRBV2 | TGTGCCAGCAGTGACCCAGGGAGGGAAGCTTTCTTT | CASSDPGREAFF
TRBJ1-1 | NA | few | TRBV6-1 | TGTGCCAGCAGCAAAACCCTAGGCACGGAAGCTTTCTTT | CASSKTLGTEAFF
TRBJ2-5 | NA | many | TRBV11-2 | TGTGCCAGCAGCTCCGGGCCCGCAGGACTTCAGATAGGGACCCAGTACTTC | CASSSGPAGLQIGTQYF
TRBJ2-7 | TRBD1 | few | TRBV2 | TGTGCCACCCGCCGGGACAGGTCTGGCGAGCAGTACTTC | CATRRDRSGEQYF
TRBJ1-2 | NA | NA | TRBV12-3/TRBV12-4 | TGTGCCAGCACCCATTCGACAGACTATGGCTACACCTTC | CASTHSTDYGYTF
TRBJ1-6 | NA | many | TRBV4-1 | TGCGCCAGCAGCCAAGATGGCAGGGTGATTTCACCCCTCCACTTT | CASSQDGRVISPLHF
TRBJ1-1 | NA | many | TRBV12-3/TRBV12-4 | TGTGCCACTTGGACTGAATTCCACACTGAAGCTTTCTTT | CATWTEFHTEAFF
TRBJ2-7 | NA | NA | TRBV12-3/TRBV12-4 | TGTGCCAGCAGTTGGTGGGGTGAGGGCACCTACGAGCAGTACTTC | CASSWWGEGTYEQYF
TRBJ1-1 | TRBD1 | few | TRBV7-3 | TGTGCCAGCAGCAACTCCCCCGGGACAGGGGGCCTGAGGGCTGAAGCTTTCTTT | CASSNSPGTGGLRAEAFF
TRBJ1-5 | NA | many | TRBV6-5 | TGTGCCAGCAGTTACTCGGGGCGACTGCAATATAGCAATCAGCCCCAGCATTTT | CASSYSGRLQYSNQPQHF
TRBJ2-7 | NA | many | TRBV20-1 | TGCAGTGCTTCCGGGGCTTACTCCTACGAGCAGTACTTC | CSASGAYSYEQYF
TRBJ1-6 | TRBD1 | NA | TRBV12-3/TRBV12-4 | TGTGCCAGCAGTGGGACAGGAGGTGTTAATTCACCCCTCCACTTT | CASSGTGGVNSPLHF
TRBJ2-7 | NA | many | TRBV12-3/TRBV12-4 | TGTGCCAGCAGTTTCCAGGCTGCTACCTACGAGCAGTACTTC | CASSFQAATYEQYF
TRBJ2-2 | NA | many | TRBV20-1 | TGCAGTGCTATCAACACGAACACCGGGGAGCTGTTTTTT | CSAINTNTGELFF
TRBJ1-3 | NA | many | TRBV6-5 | TGTGCCAGCAGGACGTCAGGACATGGATATGGAAACACCATATATTTT | CASRTSGHGYGNTIYF
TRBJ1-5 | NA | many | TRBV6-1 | TGTGCCAGCAGTGGGGCCCAGACCGTAAATCAGCCCCAGCATTTT | CASSGAQTVNQPQHF
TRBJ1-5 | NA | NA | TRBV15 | TGTGCCACCAGCAGGGACAAGGGGGGTCAGCCCCAGCATTTT | CATSRDKGGQPQHF
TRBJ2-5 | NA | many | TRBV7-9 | TGTGCCAGCAGCGGGGTCCCTTATCAAGAGACCCAGTACTTC | CASSGVPYQETQYF
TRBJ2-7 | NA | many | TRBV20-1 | TGCAGTGCTCGAAACGGGAGAAGCCCTAGTATTCCCTACGAGCAGTACTTC | CSARNGRSPSIPYEQYF
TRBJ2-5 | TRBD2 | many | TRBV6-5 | TGTGCCAGCAGTCGCCCTGGACTAGCGGGAGGTCCCGGCGGGACCCAGTACTTC | CASSRPGLAGGPGGTQYF
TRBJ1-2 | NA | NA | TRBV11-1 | TGTGCCAGCAGTTACCTCGGCGCACACCAACAGTTCTCAAACTATGGCTACACCTTC | CASSYLGAHQQFSNYGYTF
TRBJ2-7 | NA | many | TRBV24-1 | TGTGCCACCAGTGATCCCGGGACAAGGGGGAACTACGAGCAGTACTTC | CATSDPGTRGNYEQYF
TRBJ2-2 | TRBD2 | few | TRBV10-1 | TGCGCCAGCAGTCACCCCTCCAAGGCGGGGGACACCGGGGAGCTGTTTTTT | CASSHPSKAGDTGELFF
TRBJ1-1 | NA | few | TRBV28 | TGTGCCACCACGACAGAGAACACTGAAGCTTTCTTT | CATTTENTEAFF
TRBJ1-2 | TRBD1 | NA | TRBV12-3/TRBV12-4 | TGTGCCAGCAGTTTGGGAGGGGGCGACAACTATGGCTACACCTTC | CASSLGGGDNYGYTF
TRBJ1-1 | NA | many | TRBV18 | TGTGCCAGCTCACCAGGGGGCGCGGTGGCTGAAGCTTTCTTT | CASSPGGAVAEAFF
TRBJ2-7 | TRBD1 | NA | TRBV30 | TGTGCCTACCGGGACAGATCGTACGAGCAGTACTTC | CAYRDRSYEQYF
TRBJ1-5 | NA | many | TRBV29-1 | TGCAGCGTTGCGGGGGGGAGCAATCAGCCCCAGCATTTT | CSVAGGSNQPQHF
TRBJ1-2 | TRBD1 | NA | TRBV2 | TGTGCCAGCCAAAGGGGGCTCTATGGCTACACCTTC | CASQRGLYGYTF
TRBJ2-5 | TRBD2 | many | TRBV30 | TGTGCCTGGAGTCGGGCGGGAGTGGGGGAGACCCAGTACTTC | CAWSRAGVGETQYF
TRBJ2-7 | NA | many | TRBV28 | TGTGCCAGCAGTTTAGCGAGTTTACGTGGCCCCTACGAGCAGTACTTC | CASSLASLRGPYEQYF
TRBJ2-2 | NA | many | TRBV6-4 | TGTGCCAGCAGTGACTCGGACATATCCGGGGAGCTGTTTTTT | CASSDSDISGELFF